Listed here are 9 T cell receptor beta chains from one sample, sequenced in a study of blood T cell repertoires in COVID-19 (TCRdb year 2020). To prepare the library, the immunoSEQ multiplex PCR assay was applied. Here the immuneACCESS table is served through TCRdb, limited to in-frame sequences with V and J called. Missing clones are a known gap in these copies; in checked studies unresolved V genes cover under half, and the rest lacks a known reason. This sample has roughly 260,000 clones in its table, and more than 65% of those were observed once. The ten top clones hold 4% to 4.5% of the sample. What was sequenced was peripheral blood. The receptors stem from a woman between 40 and 55 years old with active or convalescent COVID-19.

This clone was detected once. The genes are TRBV7-2 and TRBJ2-1, with 8 bases identical to TRBD1. CDR1 and CDR2 (germline): SGHTA, FQGNSA. This CDR3 is built from 16 residues. Germline trimming cut 5 bases from V and 6 bases from J; bases unmatched to any gene: 12. CDR3 amino acids: CASSPRRTGWSNEQFF. The CDR3 coding sequence is TGTGCCAGCAGCCCGAGAAGGACAGGGTGGAGCAATGAGCAGTTCTTC.

This clone was detected only once. The V gene is TRBV7-2, the J gene TRBJ1-6; D unresolved. The CDR3 spans 13 residues. The ends were cut back, 4 bases at V and 7 bases at J, with 8 bases in the middle. Germline lookup yields CDR1 SGHTA and CDR2 FQGNSA. As DNA, the CDR3 is TGTGCCAGCAGCTCGTTCGAGAATTCACCCCTCCACTTT. Translating it yields CASSSFENSPLHF.

The chain recombines TRBV5-1 with TRBJ1-2; D call uncertain. CDR1 is SGHRS and CDR2 is YFSETQ in the germline V gene. The CDR3 spans 15 residues. Between the trimmed V and J ends, which lost 0 bases and 2 bases, there was a span of 11 bases. The CDR3 DNA reads TGCGCCAGCAGCTTGGAAGGCACAGTGAACTATGGCTACACCTTC. Translated: CASSLEGTVNYGYTF. The entire variable domain, with the rest obtained from reference TRBV5-1 and TRBJ1-2, is as follows: KAGVTQTPRYLIKTRGQQVTLSCSPISGHRSVSWYQQTPGQGLQFLFEYFSETQRNKGNFPGRFSGRQFSNSRSEMNVSTLELGDSALYLCASSLEGTVNYGYTFGSGTRLTVV.

The chain combines TRBV7-2 with TRBJ1-1, with a tentative D call TRBD1 (6 bases). V was cut by 6 bases and J by 1 base, with 12 bases left in between. CDR1 SGHTA and CDR2 FQGNSA come from the germline V gene. The CDR3 spans 14 residues. This chain's CDR3 is CASSEGHQNTEAFF. DNA for the CDR3: TGTGCCAGCAGTGAGGGACATCAGAACACTGAAGCTTTCTTT.

The chain links TRBV5-8 to TRBJ1-4; the match to TRBD1 covers 7 bases. V gave up 3 bases and J gave up 4 bases; unmatched junction bases: 3. Germline V CDR1 and CDR2: SGHTS, YDEGEE. The CDR3 runs to 14 residues. The CDR3 sequence: CASSWDSGNEKLFF. The CDR3 coding sequence is TGTGCCAGCAGCTGGGACAGCGGTAATGAAAAACTGTTTTTT.

Only a few counts were recorded for this clone. The chain recombines TRBV7-2 with TRBJ1-2; unclear D gene. V was trimmed by 1 base and J by 4 bases, leaving 7 bases between them. Germline V gene data show CDR1 as SGHTA and CDR2 as FQGNSA. This CDR3 comprises 13 residues. CDR3 residues: CASSLVISYGYTF. CDR3 bases: TGTGCCAGCAGCTTAGTCATCAGCTATGGCTACACCTTC.

The chain uses TRBV18 and TRBJ1-2; D possibly corresponds to TRBD1 (6 bases). CDR3 length equals 15 residues. Germline V lookup: CDR1 KGHSH, CDR2 LQKENI. The V end lost 5 bases, the J end lost 8 bases, and 21 bases lay between the germline ends. CDR3 protein: CASSKLGQTPSGYTF. CDR3 nucleotides: TGTGCCAGCTCAAAATTAGGACAGACTCCATCAGGCTACACCTTC. The full variable domain, completed using reference TRBV18 and TRBJ1-2, is NAGVMQNPRHLVRRRGQEARLRCSPMKGHSHVYWYRQLPEEGLKFMVYLQKENIIDESGMPKERFSAEFPKEGPSILRIQQVVRGDSAAYFCASSKLGQTPSGYTFGSGTRLTVV.

The V and J genes are TRBV5-1 and TRBJ1-1; D is perhaps TRBD1 (5 bases). The CDR3 sequence is 13 residues long. Trimming took 4 bases from V and 4 from J, leaving 11 bases between them. Germline CDR1 is SGHRS and CDR2 is YFSETQ. The CDR3 here is CASSTSGGTEAFF. The DNA of the CDR3 is TGCGCCAGCAGCACCTCCGGGGGCACTGAAGCTTTCTTT.

This CDR3 reads CASSTQGGGYTF. The DNA for the CDR3 is TGTGCCAGCAGCACTCAGGGGGGTGGCTACACCTTC. The V gene is TRBV9, the J gene TRBJ1-2, with TRBD1 matching over 7 bases. The CDR3 sequence is 12 residues long. Germline loops: CDR1 SGDLS, CDR2 YYNGEE. With V trimmed by 4 bases and J by 7 bases, 4 bases remained unmatched.